These 10 T cell receptor beta chains were all obtained from the same sample, sequenced in a study of spatial heterogeneity in lung cancer. Regarding time point: sample taken at primary tumor resection. Sequencing of whole RNA from tumor, nontumor lung or frozen PBMC involved no sorting. TCRdb ran MiXCR on the 5' RACE reads and lists one entry per CDR3 protein. The table lists 15,000 or so distinct CDR3 sequences, 7.5% to 8.5% of them singletons. Sequencing used PBMCs, obtained at surgery. Receptors originate from a female donor with early-stage non-small cell lung cancer.

This clonotype was recorded many times. The chain carries TRBV27 and TRBJ2-1, with TRBD2 identical over 7 bases. Germline CDR1 reads MNHEY; CDR2 reads SMNVEV (reference sequence). The CDR3 has 14 residues. Trimming removed 1 base from V and 6 bases from J; junction bases left unmatched: 3. The CDR3 region is CASSLFPSGNEQFF. CDR3 nucleotides: TGTGCCAGCAGTTTATTTCCTAGCGGCAATGAGCAGTTCTTC.

This clonotype was recorded once. A much larger clone is a single base away; this may be a read error. V and J are TRBV3-1 and TRBJ1-2; no definite D call. CDR3 size: 14 residues. The V gene's germline CDR1 is LGHDT and CDR2 YNNKEL (reference sequence). The CDR3 sequence is CASSQMEVTYGNTF. The CDR3 DNA reads TGTGCCAGCAGCCAAATGGAGGTTACCTATGGCAACACCTTC.

About this clonotype itself: This may be a read error: a much more frequent sequence differs by one nucleotide. J is TRBJ2-2 and V is TRBV27; D may match TRBD1 or TRBD2 (5 bases each). Germline V gives CDR1 MNHEY, CDR2 SMNVEV (reference sequence). The CDR3 has 17 amino acids. Trimming took 4 bases from V and 10 from J, leaving 25 bases between them. The CDR3 DNA reads as TGTGCCAGCAGTTCCCAGAAGAGGGACCACATCATGGCGGAGCTGTTTTTT. It is translated as CASSSQKRDHIMAELFF.

In this sample, this clonotype turned up many times. V and J are TRBV10-3 and TRBJ2-3; 15 bases are shared with TRBD2. Germline-derived CDR1 and CDR2 are ENHRY and SYGVKD. The ends lost 5 bases at V and 0 bases at J; junction bases unmatched: 9. The CDR3 runs 19 residues. Here the CDR3 reads CAISKEGLAGGRSTDTQYF. The CDR3 region has the DNA TGTGCCATCAGTAAGGAGGGACTAGCGGGGGGACGGAGCACAGATACGCAGTATTTT.

This clonotype was found many times. The chain carries TRBV5-1 and TRBJ2-1; 8 nucleotides agree with TRBD2. V trimming: 1 base; J trimming: 6 bases; junction bases outside the gene matches: 9. The CDR3 length is 16 residues. CDR1 and CDR2 (germline): SGHRS, YFSETQ. In nucleotides, the CDR3 is TGCGCCAGCAGCTTGTCCCCAGCGGGAGAACGCAATGAGCAGTTCTTC. This sequence encodes CASSLSPAGERNEQFF.

This clonotype has ten or more counts. V and J are TRBV10-3 and TRBJ1-1; perhaps TRBD1 as D (6 bases). The CDR3 is 14 residues long. The germline gives CDR1 ENHRY, CDR2 SYGVKD. Trimming removed 7 bases at V and 1 base at J, with 13 bases between. CDR3 protein: CAINPGAENTEAFF. The CDR3 region has the DNA TGTGCCATCAATCCAGGGGCGGAGAACACTGAAGCTTTCTTT.

This clonotype was seen only a few times. The J gene is TRBJ1-1, the V gene TRBV28; the D is unclear. V lost 5 bases and J 4 bases, leaving 17 bases between the germline ends. The CDR3 spans 15 residues. Germline assignment: CDR1 MDHEN and CDR2 SYDVKM. CDR3 protein: CASSLPTGSRTEAFF. The DNA of the CDR3 is TGTGCCAGCAGTCTCCCCACCGGGAGCCGCACTGAAGCTTTCTTT.

This clonotype has a count of ten or more. The chain uses TRBV29-1 and TRBJ2-4; 9 nucleotides align to TRBD1. The length of the CDR3 is 19 residues. The J segment lost 3 bases and the V segment lost 3 bases, leaving 18 bases of the junction unmatched. From germline, CDR1 is SQVTM and CDR2 ANQGSEA. As DNA, the CDR3 is TGCAGCGTTGAGGGGTTCCCGGGACAGGGAGGATCCGGCAAAAACATTCAGTACTTC. It encodes CSVEGFPGQGGSGKNIQYF. Variable domain in full (rest from reference TRBV29-1 and TRBJ2-4): SAVISQKPSRDICQRGTSLTIQCQVDSQVTMMFWYRQQPGQSLTLIATANQGSEATYESGFVIDKFPISRPNLTFSTLTVSNMSPEDSSIYLCSVEGFPGQGGSGKNIQYFGAGTRLSVL.

This clonotype was detected many times. The chain recombines TRBV27 with TRBJ2-3; D is unclear. Germline values: CDR1 MNHEY, CDR2 SMNVEV (reference sequence). The CDR3 length is 15 residues. Between the trimmed V and J ends, which lost 1 base and 5 bases, there was a span of 13 bases. The CDR3 nucleotides read TGTGCCAGCAGTTTATTTCCCGACGTCAAAGATACGCAGTATTTT. Amino acids: CASSLFPDVKDTQYF.

This clonotype was seen many times. CDR3 loop: CASSIDGRNTEAFF. Here the CDR3 DNA reads TGTGCCAGCAGCATCGACGGACGGAACACTGAAGCTTTCTTT. The rearrangement links TRBV7-3 to TRBJ1-1; D remains ambiguous. V was cut by 5 bases and J by 1 base, with 11 bases left in between. CDR1 and CDR2 (germline): SGHTA, FQGTGA. This CDR3 is built from 14 residues.